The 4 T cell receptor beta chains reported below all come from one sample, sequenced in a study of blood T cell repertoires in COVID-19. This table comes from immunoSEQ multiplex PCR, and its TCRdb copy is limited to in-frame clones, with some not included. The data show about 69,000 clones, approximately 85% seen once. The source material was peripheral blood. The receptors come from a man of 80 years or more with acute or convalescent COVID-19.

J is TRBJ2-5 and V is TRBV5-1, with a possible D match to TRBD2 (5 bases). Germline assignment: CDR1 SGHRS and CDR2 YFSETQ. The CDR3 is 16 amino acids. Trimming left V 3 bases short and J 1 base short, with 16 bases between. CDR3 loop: CASSWGDMVGQETQYF. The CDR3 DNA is TGCGCCAGCAGCTGGGGAGATATGGTTGGCCAAGAGACCCAGTACTTC.

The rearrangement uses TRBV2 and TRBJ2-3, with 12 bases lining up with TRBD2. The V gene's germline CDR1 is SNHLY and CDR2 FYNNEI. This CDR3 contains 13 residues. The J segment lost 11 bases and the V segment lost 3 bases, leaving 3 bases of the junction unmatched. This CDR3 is CASSDRTSGMQYF. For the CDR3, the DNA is TGTGCCAGCAGTGATCGGACTAGCGGGATGCAGTATTTT.

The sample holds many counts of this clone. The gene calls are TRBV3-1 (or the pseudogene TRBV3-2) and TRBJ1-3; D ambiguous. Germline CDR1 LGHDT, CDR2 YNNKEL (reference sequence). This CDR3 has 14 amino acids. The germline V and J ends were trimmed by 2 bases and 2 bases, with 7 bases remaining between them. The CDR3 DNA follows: TGTGCCAGCAGCCAACCCCGGGCTGGAAACACCATATATTTT. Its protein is CASSQPRAGNTIYF.

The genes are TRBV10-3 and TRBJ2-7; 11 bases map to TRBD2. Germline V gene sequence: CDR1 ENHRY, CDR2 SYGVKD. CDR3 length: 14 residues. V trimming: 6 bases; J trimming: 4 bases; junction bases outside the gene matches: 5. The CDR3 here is CAISVSGRAYEQYF. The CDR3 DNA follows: TGTGCCATCAGCGTTAGCGGGAGGGCGTACGAGCAGTACTTC.